This T cell receptor (beta chain) was sequenced in a study of OX40 agonist ivuxolimab in advanced cancers. Broadly, across the study: Ivuxolimab was a fully human IgG2 agonistic monoclonal antibody targeting the costimulatory receptor OX40 (CD134). Intravenous ivuxolimab was administered to patients every 2 weeks at six dose levels: 0.01, 0.1, 0.3, 1.5, 3 and 10 mg/kg. Of the approximately 50 dose-escalation patients, hepatocellular carcinoma was present in approximately 20, melanoma in around 15, renal cell carcinoma in 9 and head and neck cancer in 9. The dose-escalation cohort was 82.7% male with a mean age of around 62 years, ranging from roughly 20 to 85. Prior anti-PD-1, anti-PD-L1 or anti-CTLA-4 therapy was permitted, and about two fifths of dose-escalation patients had received checkpoint inhibitors. Three dose-escalation patients achieved partial responses, one with hepatocellular carcinoma and two with cutaneous melanoma. Peripheral TCRbeta sequencing aimed to test whether ivuxolimab altered TCR sequence diversity and caused clonal T-cell expansion. The monotherapy dose-escalation portion (N ≈ 57 patients) of the phase I ivuxolimab trial is reported in the paper.

The trial excluded patients who had a history of autoimmune disease or were on systemic immunosuppression. Peripheral blood for TCR sequencing was drawn from every dose cohort at baseline, at cycle 4 day 1 and at cycle 7 day 1. Samples came from an open-label, multicenter, first-in-human phase I dose-escalation trial of ivuxolimab. Adults with locally advanced or metastatic melanoma, renal cell, hepatocellular, or head and neck squamous cell carcinoma were enrolled in the trial. Before TCR sequencing, CD4+ T cells and CD8+ T cells were sorted from peripheral blood as separate populations. The study at large found these results: The antigen specificity of the peripheral T cells that underwent clonal expansion was not determined. Clonal expansion of both CD4+ and CD8+ blood T cells was observed from baseline to week 6 at doses 0.1 to 3.0 mg/kg. After ivuxolimab, more expanded clones were found on average in CD8+ T cells than in CD4+ T cells. Low levels of normalized T-cell clonal expansion were also seen in some nonresponding patients. Partial responders in the 0.1-3.0 mg/kg groups had among the lowest normalized peripheral clonal expansion, especially among CD8+ T cells.

About this clone itself: Its antigen is unknown. No per-base quality is available; no much larger clone lies one base away. Other nucleotide sequences in the sample specify the same CDR3.

Genomic DNA was isolated from the sorted cells so that the TCRbeta CDR3 region could be sequenced. The immunoSEQ Assay was used to sequence the TCRbeta CDR3 regions. TCRdb's version of the immuneACCESS table is confined to in-frame rearrangements and falls short of the full clone set. An unresolved V gene accounts for under half of the shortfall where checked; the remainder is of unknown origin. The sample table records about 86,000 clones; roughly nine tenths of these occur just once. About 1.1% of the sample goes to the ten largest clones. Trimming removed 5 bases from V and 4 bases from J, leaving 23 bases between the germline ends. The CDR3 has 16 amino acids, counting the end cysteine and phenylalanine. Just CDR3 DNA is preserved here, 48 bases in frame from base 1. The germline V gene (reference sequence) specifies GTSNPN as CDR1 and SVGIG as CDR2.

This clonotype originated in an adult with an advanced solid tumor such as melanoma, head and neck, liver or kidney cancer. The chain employs TRBV30 and TRBJ1-1; the D region possibly corresponds to TRBD1 (6 bases align). The sequencing here drew on CD4+ or CD8+ T cells sorted from blood, taken in a trial of the OX40 agonist ivuxolimab. Here the CDR3 is given as CAWRGGGAAGGTEAFF. The nucleotide sequence reads as follows: TGTGCCTGGCGGGGAGGGGGGGCAGCAGGCGGCACTGAAGCTTTCTTT.